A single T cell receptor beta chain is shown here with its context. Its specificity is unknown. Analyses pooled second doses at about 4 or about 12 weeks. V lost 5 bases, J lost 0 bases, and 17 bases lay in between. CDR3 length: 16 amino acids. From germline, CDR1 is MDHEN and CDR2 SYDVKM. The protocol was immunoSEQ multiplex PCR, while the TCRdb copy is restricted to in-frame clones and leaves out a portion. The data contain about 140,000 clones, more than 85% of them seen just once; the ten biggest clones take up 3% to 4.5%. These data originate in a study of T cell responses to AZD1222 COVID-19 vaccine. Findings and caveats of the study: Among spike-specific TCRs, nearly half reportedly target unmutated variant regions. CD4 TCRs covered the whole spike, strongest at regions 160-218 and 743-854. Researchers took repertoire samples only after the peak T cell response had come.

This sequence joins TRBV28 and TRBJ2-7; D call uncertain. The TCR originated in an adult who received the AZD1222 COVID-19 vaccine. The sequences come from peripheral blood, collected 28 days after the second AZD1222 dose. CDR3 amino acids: CASSRLTDSFSYEQYF. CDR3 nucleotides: TGTGCCAGCAGTAGATTAACAGACTCCTTCTCCTACGAGCAGTACTTC.